The 26 T cell receptor beta chains below come from one sample, sequenced in a study of CXCR3-negative and CXCR3-positive naive CD8 T cells. Via 5' RACE with UMI labels, TRB cDNA libraries were prepared. TCRdb derives one entry per CDR3 protein from the 5' RACE reads, leaving out DNA. Its table lists some 130,000 distinct CDR3 sequences. Sequenced sample: naive CXCR3- CD8+ T cells from blood. Subset of the sample: CD45RO-CCR7+CD27+CD95- naive CD8+ T cells lacking CXCR3 (TNR3-). These receptors were collected from a human donor in good health. Some clones in this sample may be carry-over from other donors' samples.

This chain's CDR3 is CASSQGADRPPDTQYF. The J gene is TRBJ2-3, the V gene TRBV4-3; TCRdb calls TRBD1, which cannot be checked without DNA. The CDR3 runs to 16 residues. Germline CDR1 reads LGHNA; CDR2 reads YSLEER.

This chain joins TRBV28 and TRBJ2-3; TCRdb outputs TRBD2, but without DNA this stays unchecked. The CDR3 has 14 amino acids. Germline CDR1 MDHEN, CDR2 SYDVKM. The CDR3 here is CASSLAGNTDTQYF.

The chain recombines TRBV7-9 with TRBJ1-2. The CDR3 sequence is 14 residues long. From germline, CDR1 is SEHNR and CDR2 FQNEAQ (reference sequence). This chain's CDR3 is CASSLVGTDYGYTF.

The chain carries TRBV6-1 and TRBJ2-2; the D call of TRBD1 rests on TCRdb alone, since no DNA is present to check it. The CDR3 has 15 residues. Germline V lookup: CDR1 MNHNS, CDR2 SASEGT. CDR3 residues: CASTSGTGGAGELFF.

The chain links TRBV12-3 or TRBV12-4 to TRBJ2-7; TCRdb outputs TRBD1, but without DNA this stays unchecked. This CDR3 is built from 13 residues. CDR3 sequence: CASSFSLGGEQYF.

This chain joins TRBV5-6 and TRBJ2-5; TCRdb returns TRBD2, unconfirmable since there is no DNA. Germline values: CDR1 SGHDT, CDR2 YYEEEE. This CDR3 contains 18 residues. CDR3 protein: CASSILTSGIPKDETQYF.

The gene calls are TRBV6-1 and TRBJ2-7; TCRdb picks TRBD1, but there is no DNA to check that call. The germline gives CDR1 MNHNS, CDR2 SASEGT. The CDR3 totals 14 residues. CDR3 in amino acids: CASTNDRAFGEQYF.

This chain connects TRBV28 to TRBJ1-1; the D call from TCRdb, TRBD1, cannot be confirmed without DNA. CDR1 is MDHEN, CDR2 SYDVKM, per germline. This CDR3 has 14 residues. This CDR3 is CASSLPKGQIEAFF.

The chain is built from TRBV29-1 and TRBJ2-1. The germline V gene has CDR1 SQVTM and CDR2 ANQGSEA. The CDR3 has 15 residues. CDR3 amino acids: CSVLPTFIPGIEQFF.

The chain links TRBV24-1 to TRBJ2-1; TCRdb's D gene call, TRBD1, goes unchecked for lack of DNA. The CDR3 spans 15 residues. CDR1 and CDR2 from the germline V gene are KGHDR and SFDVKD. This CDR3 is CATSEWDSPYNEQFF.

This sequence joins TRBV15 and TRBJ2-7. CDR3 length equals 14 residues. The germline gives CDR1 LNHNV, CDR2 YYDKDF (reference sequence). The chain's CDR3 is CATSREVADYEQYF.

V usage is TRBV5-6 and J usage is TRBJ2-1; TCRdb calls TRBD1, which cannot be checked without DNA. Germline lookup yields CDR1 SGHDT and CDR2 YYEEEE. The CDR3 runs 14 residues. CDR3 sequence: CASSLLARGNEQFF.

The chain employs TRBV7-6 and TRBJ2-7; the TRBD2 assignment by TCRdb is unverifiable without DNA. The germline CDR1 and CDR2 sequences are SGHVS and FNYEAQ. The CDR3 contains 17 residues. The CDR3: CASSFFRGRGEKYEQYF.

The chain combines TRBV13 with TRBJ2-1; checking the TCRdb D call of TRBD2 is not possible without DNA. There are 17 residues in the CDR3. The germline CDR1 and CDR2 sequences are PRHDT and FYEKMQ (reference sequence). The CDR3 protein is CASSTKGPSGTYNEQFF.

V and J are TRBV12-3 or TRBV12-4 and TRBJ2-1; TCRdb picks TRBD2, but there is no DNA to check that call. The CDR3 spans 13 residues. The CDR3 here is CASSLLAGNEQFF.

J is TRBJ2-5 and V is TRBV5-1; no DNA is available, so the TRBD1 call from TCRdb remains unchecked. Germline V gives CDR1 SGHRS, CDR2 YFSETQ. This CDR3 is 16 amino acids long. CDR3 loop: CASSFGTGEYGETQYF.

This chain joins TRBV28 and TRBJ2-6; the D gene TCRdb calls, TRBD1, cannot be checked with no DNA. The CDR3 spans 17 residues. Germline CDR1 MDHEN, CDR2 SYDVKM. The CDR3 spells CASSGTQKSSGANVLTF. The full variable domain, rest sourced from reference TRBV28 and TRBJ2-6, is DVKVTQSSRYLVKRTGEKVFLECVQDMDHENMFWYRQDPGLGLRLIYFSYDVKMKEKGDIPEGYSVSREKKERFSLILESASTNQTSMYLCASSGTQKSSGANVLTFGAGSRLTVL.

The chain couples TRBV28 to TRBJ2-5; TCRdb's assignment of TRBD1 cannot be checked, as there is no DNA. The CDR3 is made up of 15 amino acids. Germline assignment: CDR1 MDHEN and CDR2 SYDVKM. The CDR3 protein is CASSPRGTMQETQYF.

The chain links TRBV7-2 to TRBJ1-4; TCRdb names TRBD1, which stays unverified in the absence of DNA. The V gene's germline CDR1 is SGHTA and CDR2 FQGNSA. The CDR3 sequence is 15 residues long. CDR3 amino acids: CASSWDRGSNEKLFF.

This chain joins TRBV28 and TRBJ2-1; with no DNA, the TCRdb D assignment of TRBD2 cannot be verified. The CDR3 loop spans 13 amino acids. Germline CDR1 MDHEN, CDR2 SYDVKM. CDR3 in amino acids: CASTGLPGNEQFF.

The chain links TRBV12-3 or TRBV12-4 to TRBJ2-5; TCRdb reports TRBD1, a call that lacks DNA to check it against. This CDR3 comprises 16 residues. The CDR3 sequence: CASSSSGQGGFETQYF.

The V call is TRBV7-8, the J call TRBJ1-1. The CDR3 spans 13 residues. Germline V gene sequence: CDR1 SGHVS, CDR2 FQNEAQ. CDR3 sequence: CASGPGGPAEAFF.

The V gene is TRBV29-1, the J gene TRBJ2-7. The CDR3 has 13 amino acids. CDR1 SQVTM and CDR2 ANQGSEA come from the germline V gene. The CDR3 protein is CSVELRSSYEQYF.

The chain recombines TRBV6-4 with TRBJ2-2; the TCRdb call, TRBD1, lacks DNA for checking. The CDR3 contains 12 residues. Germline V gives CDR1 MRHNA, CDR2 SNTAGT. The CDR3 here is CASGAVTGELFF.

The rearrangement uses TRBV12-3 or TRBV12-4 and TRBJ2-1. The CDR3 consists of 15 residues. Here the CDR3 reads CASSSSATRDNEQFF.

This chain joins TRBV5-1 and TRBJ2-2; with no DNA, the TCRdb D assignment of TRBD2 cannot be verified. CDR3 length equals 16 residues. Germline V gene data show CDR1 as SGHRS and CDR2 as YFSETQ. CDR3 amino acids: CASSLVPAVNTGELFF.